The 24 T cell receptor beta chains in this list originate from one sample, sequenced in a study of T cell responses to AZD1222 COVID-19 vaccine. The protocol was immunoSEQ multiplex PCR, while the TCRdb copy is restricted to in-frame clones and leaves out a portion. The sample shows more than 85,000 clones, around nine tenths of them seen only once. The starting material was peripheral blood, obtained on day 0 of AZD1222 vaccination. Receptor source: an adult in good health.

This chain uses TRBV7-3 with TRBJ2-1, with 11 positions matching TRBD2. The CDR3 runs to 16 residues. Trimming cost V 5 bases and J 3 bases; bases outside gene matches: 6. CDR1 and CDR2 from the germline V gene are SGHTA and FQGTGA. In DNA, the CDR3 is TGTGCCAGCAGCCATCCCGGGACTAGCGGCTACAATGAGCAGTTCTTC. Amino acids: CASSHPGTSGYNEQFF.

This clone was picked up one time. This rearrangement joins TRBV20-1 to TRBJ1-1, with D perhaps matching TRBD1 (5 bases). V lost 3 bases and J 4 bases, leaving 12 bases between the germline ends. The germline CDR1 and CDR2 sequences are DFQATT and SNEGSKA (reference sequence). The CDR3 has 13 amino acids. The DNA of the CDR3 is TGCAGTGCTAGTCCCGGGAGGGGCACTGAAGCTTTCTTT. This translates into CSASPGRGTEAFF.

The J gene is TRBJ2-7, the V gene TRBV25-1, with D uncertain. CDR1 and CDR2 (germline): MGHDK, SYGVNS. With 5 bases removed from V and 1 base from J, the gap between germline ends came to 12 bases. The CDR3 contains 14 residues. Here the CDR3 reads CASSPHTESYEQYF. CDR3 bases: TGTGCCAGCAGTCCCCACACAGAGTCCTACGAGCAGTACTTC.

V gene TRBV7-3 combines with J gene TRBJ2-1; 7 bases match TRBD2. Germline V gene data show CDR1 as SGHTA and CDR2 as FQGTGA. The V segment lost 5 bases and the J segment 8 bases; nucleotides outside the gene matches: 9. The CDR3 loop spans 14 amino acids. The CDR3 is CASSPYGRLDEQFF. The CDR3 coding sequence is TGTGCCAGCAGCCCCTACGGGAGGCTGGATGAGCAGTTCTTC.

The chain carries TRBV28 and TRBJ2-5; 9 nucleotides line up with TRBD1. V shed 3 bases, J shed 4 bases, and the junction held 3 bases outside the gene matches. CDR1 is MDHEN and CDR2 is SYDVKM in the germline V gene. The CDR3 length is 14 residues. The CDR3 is CASSLKGQGETQYF. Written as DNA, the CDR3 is TGTGCCAGCAGTTTGAAGGGACAGGGAGAGACCCAGTACTTC.

As DNA, the CDR3 is TGTGCCAGCAGCTTAGCGCAGGGGGCGCGAGAAAAACTGTTTTTT. Protein product: CASSLAQGAREKLFF. J is TRBJ1-4 and V is TRBV7-6, with TRBD1 matching 8 bases. Germline V gene sequence: CDR1 SGHVS, CDR2 FNYEAQ. J was trimmed by 8 bases and V by 0 bases; bases with no gene match: 5. The CDR3 sequence is 15 residues long.

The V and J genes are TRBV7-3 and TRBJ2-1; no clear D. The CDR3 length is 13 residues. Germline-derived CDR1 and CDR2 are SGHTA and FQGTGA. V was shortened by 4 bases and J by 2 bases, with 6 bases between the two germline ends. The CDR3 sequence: CASSSGTYNEQFF. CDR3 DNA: TGTGCCAGCAGCTCCGGAACCTACAATGAGCAGTTCTTC.

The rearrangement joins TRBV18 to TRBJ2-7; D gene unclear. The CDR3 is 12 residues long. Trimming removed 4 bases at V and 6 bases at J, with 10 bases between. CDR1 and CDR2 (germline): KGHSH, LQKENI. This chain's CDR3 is CASSRGTFEQYF. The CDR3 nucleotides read TGTGCCAGCTCACGGGGAACCTTCGAGCAGTACTTC.

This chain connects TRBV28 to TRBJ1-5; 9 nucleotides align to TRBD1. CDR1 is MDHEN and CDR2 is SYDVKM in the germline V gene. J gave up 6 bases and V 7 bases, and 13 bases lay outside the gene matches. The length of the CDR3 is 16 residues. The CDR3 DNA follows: TGTGCCAGCACCAATCCTTGGGACAGGGTGGGTCAGCCCCAGCATTTT. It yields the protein CASTNPWDRVGQPQHF.

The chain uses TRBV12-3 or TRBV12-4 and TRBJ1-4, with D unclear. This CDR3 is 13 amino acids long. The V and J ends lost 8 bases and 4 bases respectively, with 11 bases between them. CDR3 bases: TGTGCCAGCTATGGGCAGAATAATGAAAAACTGTTTTTT. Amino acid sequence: CASYGQNNEKLFF.

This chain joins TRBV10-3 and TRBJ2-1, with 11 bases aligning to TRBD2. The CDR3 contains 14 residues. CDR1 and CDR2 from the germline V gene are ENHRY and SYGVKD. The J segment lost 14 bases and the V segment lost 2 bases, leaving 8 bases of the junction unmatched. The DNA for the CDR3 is TGTGCCATCAGTGAGGATCCTAGCGGGAGGCAGAAGTTCTTC. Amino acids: CAISEDPSGRQKFF.

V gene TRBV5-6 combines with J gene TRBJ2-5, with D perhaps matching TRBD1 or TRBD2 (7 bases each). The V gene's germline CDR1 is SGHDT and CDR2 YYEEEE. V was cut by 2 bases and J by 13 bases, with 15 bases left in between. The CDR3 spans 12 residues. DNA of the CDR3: TGTGCCAGCAGCTTCCAGGGGGGGGCCCTGTACTTC. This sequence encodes CASSFQGGALYF.

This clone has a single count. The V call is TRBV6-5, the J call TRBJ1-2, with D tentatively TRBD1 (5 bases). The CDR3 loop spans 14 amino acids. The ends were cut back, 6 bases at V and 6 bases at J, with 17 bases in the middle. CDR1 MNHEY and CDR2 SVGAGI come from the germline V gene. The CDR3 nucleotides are TGTGCCAGCAGAGTTCCGGGGGGATTCGATGGCTACACCTTC. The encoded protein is CASRVPGGFDGYTF.

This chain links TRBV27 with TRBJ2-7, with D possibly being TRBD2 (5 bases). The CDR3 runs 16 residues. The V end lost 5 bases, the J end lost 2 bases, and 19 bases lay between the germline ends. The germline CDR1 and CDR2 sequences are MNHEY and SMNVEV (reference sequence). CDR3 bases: TGTGCCAGCAGTCCCGTGGGAAGCGGTACTACCTACGAGCAGTACTTC. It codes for CASSPVGSGTTYEQYF.

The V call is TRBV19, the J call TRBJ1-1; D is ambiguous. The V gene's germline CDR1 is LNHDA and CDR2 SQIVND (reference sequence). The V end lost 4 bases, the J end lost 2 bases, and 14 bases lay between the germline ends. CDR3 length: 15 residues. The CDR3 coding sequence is TGTGCCAGTAGTACCCAAAATTACAGAAACACTGAAGCTTTCTTT. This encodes CASSTQNYRNTEAFF.

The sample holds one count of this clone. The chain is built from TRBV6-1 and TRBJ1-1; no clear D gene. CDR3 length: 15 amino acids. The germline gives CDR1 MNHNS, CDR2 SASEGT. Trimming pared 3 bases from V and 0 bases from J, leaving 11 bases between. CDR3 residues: CASSDAQVMNTEAFF. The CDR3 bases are TGTGCCAGCAGTGATGCCCAAGTCATGAACACTGAAGCTTTCTTT.

The DNA of the CDR3 is TGTGCCAGCAGCACACTCTCCCTGAACAACCGGGGCTACACCTTC. Translated, it gives CASSTLSLNNRGYTF. This chain joins TRBV28 and TRBJ1-2; D gene uncertain. Trimming pared 6 bases from V and 8 bases from J, leaving 22 bases between. Looked up from germline, CDR1 is MDHEN and CDR2 is SYDVKM. The CDR3 contains 15 residues.

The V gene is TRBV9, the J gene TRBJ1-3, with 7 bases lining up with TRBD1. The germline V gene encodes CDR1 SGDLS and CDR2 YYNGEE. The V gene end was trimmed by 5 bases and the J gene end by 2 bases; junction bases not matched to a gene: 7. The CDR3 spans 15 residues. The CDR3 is CASSGNRGAGNTIYF. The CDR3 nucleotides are TGTGCCAGCAGTGGCAACAGGGGAGCTGGAAACACCATATATTTT.

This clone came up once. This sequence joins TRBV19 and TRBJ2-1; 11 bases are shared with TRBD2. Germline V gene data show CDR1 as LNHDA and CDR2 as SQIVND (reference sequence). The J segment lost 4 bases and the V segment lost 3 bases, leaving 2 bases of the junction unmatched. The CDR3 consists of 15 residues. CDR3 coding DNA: TGTGCCAGTAGTATGACTAGCGGGAAGTACAATGAGCAGTTCTTC. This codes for CASSMTSGKYNEQFF.

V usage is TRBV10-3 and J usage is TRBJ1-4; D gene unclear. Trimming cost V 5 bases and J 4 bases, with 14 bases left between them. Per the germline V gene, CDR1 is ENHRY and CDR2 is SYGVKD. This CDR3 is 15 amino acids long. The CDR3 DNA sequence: TGTGCCATCAGTCGAGAGCAGGCCCATAATGAAAAACTGTTTTTT. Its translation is CAISREQAHNEKLFF.

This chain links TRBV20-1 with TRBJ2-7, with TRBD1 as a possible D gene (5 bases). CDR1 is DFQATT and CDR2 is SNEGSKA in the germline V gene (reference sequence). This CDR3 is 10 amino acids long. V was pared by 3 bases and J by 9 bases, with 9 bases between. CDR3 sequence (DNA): TGCAGTGCTAGGGACATCGGGCAGTACTTC. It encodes CSARDIGQYF.

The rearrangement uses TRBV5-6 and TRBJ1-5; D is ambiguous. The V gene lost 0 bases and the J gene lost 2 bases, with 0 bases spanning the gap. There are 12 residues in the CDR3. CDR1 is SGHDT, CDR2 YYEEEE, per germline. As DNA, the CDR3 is TGTGCCAGCAGCTTGGGCAATCAGCCCCAGCATTTT. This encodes CASSLGNQPQHF.

CDR3 in DNA: TGTGCCAGCTCCGCTGGGACAGGGGGCCACAATGAGCAGTTCTTC. Residues: CASSAGTGGHNEQFF. The chain joins TRBV27 to TRBJ2-1; TRBD1 agrees at 12 bases. The V gene end was trimmed by 8 bases and the J gene end by 5 bases; junction bases not matched to a gene: 7. CDR1 MNHEY and CDR2 SMNVEV come from the germline V gene (reference sequence). CDR3 size: 15 residues.

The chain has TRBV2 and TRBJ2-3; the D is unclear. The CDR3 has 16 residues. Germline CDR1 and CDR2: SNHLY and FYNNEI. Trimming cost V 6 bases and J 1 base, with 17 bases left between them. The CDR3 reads CASSLNSLGRTDTQYF. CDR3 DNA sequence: TGTGCCAGCAGCCTCAATAGTCTAGGTCGCACAGATACGCAGTATTTT.